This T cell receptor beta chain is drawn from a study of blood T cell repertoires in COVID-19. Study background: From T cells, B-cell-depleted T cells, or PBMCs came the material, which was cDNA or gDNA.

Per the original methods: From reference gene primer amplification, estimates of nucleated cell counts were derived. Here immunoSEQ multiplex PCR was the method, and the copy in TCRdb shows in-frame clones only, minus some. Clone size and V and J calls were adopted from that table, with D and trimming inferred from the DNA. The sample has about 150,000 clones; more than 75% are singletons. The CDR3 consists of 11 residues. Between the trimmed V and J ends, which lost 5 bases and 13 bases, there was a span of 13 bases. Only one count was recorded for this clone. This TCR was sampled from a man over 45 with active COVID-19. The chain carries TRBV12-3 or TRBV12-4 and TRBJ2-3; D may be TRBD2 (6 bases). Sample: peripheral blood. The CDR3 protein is CASSAVGGKYF. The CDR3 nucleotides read TGTGCCAGCAGTGCCGTAGGAGGGAAGTATTTT.